Each of the 6 T cell receptor beta chains below was sequenced from the same sample in a study of cytomegalovirus exposure and HLA in healthy donors. PCR involved 60 Vbeta and 13 Jbeta primers. This table comes from immunoSEQ multiplex PCR, and its TCRdb copy is limited to in-frame clones, with some not included. The listing contains about 120,000 clones. The sample consisted of PBMCs. All receptors derive from a man between 18 and 35 years old in good health and CMV-seronegative.

The V gene is TRBV7-3, the J gene TRBJ1-3, with D uncertain. V gave up 4 bases and J gave up 0 bases, with 4 bases separating them. The germline CDR1 and CDR2 sequences are SGHTA and FQGTGA. The CDR3 covers 13 residues. The CDR3, as DNA: TGTGCCAGCAGCTCGAGCTCTGGAAACACCATATATTTT. This sequence encodes CASSSSSGNTIYF. Drawing the rest from reference TRBV7-3 and TRBJ1-3, the complete variable domain is GAGVSQTPSNKVTEKGKYVELRCDPISGHTALYWYRQSLGQGPEFLIYFQGTGAADDSGLPNDRFFAVRPEGSVSTLKIQRTERGDSAVYLCASSSSSGNTIYFGEGSWLTVV.

The chain uses TRBV4-3 and TRBJ1-6, with D perhaps TRBD1 (6 bases). Trimming left V 0 bases short and J 10 bases short, with 13 bases between. Germline lookup yields CDR1 LGHNA and CDR2 YSLEER. This CDR3 spans 15 amino acids. CDR3 in amino acids: CASSQDRAGASPLHF. The CDR3, as DNA: TGCGCCAGCAGCCAAGATAGGGCAGGGGCGTCACCCCTCCACTTT.

The V and J genes are TRBV6-5 and TRBJ1-3; 8 nucleotides align to TRBD1. V shed 6 bases and J 0 bases; nucleotides not matched to a gene: 4. This CDR3 has 15 residues. Germline loops: CDR1 MNHEY, CDR2 SVGAGI. The CDR3 sequence: CASRRTGGSGNTIYF. In DNA, the CDR3 is TGTGCCAGCAGGAGAACAGGGGGCTCTGGAAACACCATATATTTT.

V gene TRBV7-9 combines with J gene TRBJ1-1; TRBD1 aligns across 10 bases. Germline values: CDR1 SEHNR, CDR2 FQNEAQ (reference sequence). The ends lost 5 bases at V and 0 bases at J; junction bases unmatched: 6. The CDR3 spans 16 residues. In DNA, the CDR3 is TGTGCCAGCAGCATGGACAGGGGGAGCATGAACACTGAAGCTTTCTTT. This codes for CASSMDRGSMNTEAFF. Filled out from reference TRBV7-9 and TRBJ1-1, the complete variable domain reads DTGVSQNPRHKITKRGQNVTFRCDPISEHNRLYWYRQTLGQGPEFLTYFQNEAQLEKSRLLSDRFSAERPKGSFSTLEIQRTEQGDSAMYLCASSMDRGSMNTEAFFGQGTRLTVV.

V usage is TRBV28 and J usage is TRBJ1-4, with 7 bases lining up with TRBD1. Germline V lookup: CDR1 MDHEN, CDR2 SYDVKM. This CDR3 region has 16 residues. Germline trimming cut 11 bases from V and 4 bases from J; bases unmatched to any gene: 16. The CDR3 region is CAHRKEGGGNNEKLFF. DNA for the CDR3: TGTGCCCACAGAAAGGAAGGGGGCGGGAATAATGAAAAACTGTTTTTT.

This chain uses TRBV10-3 with TRBJ1-1, with TRBD1 identical over 11 bases. The V segment lost 3 bases and the J segment 8 bases; nucleotides outside the gene matches: 8. The CDR3 is made up of 15 amino acids. Germline CDR1 and CDR2: ENHRY and SYGVKD. This chain's CDR3 is CAISDPDRGRPEAFF. For the CDR3, the DNA is TGTGCCATCAGTGATCCGGACAGGGGGCGTCCGGAAGCTTTCTTT.